These 11 T cell receptor beta chains originate from one sample sequenced in a study of blood T cell repertoires in COVID-19. Only in-frame clones appear in the TCRdb table, and some are missing; sequencing was by immunoSEQ multiplex PCR. This sample yields some 300,000 clones, of which roughly 87% are seen a single time; about 1% belongs to the top ten. Sequencing was carried out using PBMCs or T cells enriched from blood (not recorded which). The receptors come from a woman in her twenties or thirties who had recovered from COVID-19.

The rearrangement joins TRBV6-4 to TRBJ1-5, with 8 bases matching TRBD1. The germline V gene has CDR1 MRHNA and CDR2 SNTAGT. The V and J ends lost 11 bases and 3 bases, in that order; junction bases with no gene match: 15. The CDR3 extends over 16 amino acids. For the CDR3, the DNA is TGTGCCTTCCGTCGGACAGGGACGATTGACAATCAGCCCCAGCATTTT. It translates to CAFRRTGTIDNQPQHF.

The chain links TRBV6-2 or TRBV6-3 to TRBJ2-4; possibly TRBD2 for D (6 bases). CDR1 is MNHEY and CDR2 is SVGEGT in the germline V gene. This CDR3 contains 16 residues. The germline V and J ends were trimmed by 6 bases and 0 bases, with 15 bases remaining between them. CDR3 region: CASSPAGNVAKNIQYF. Written as DNA, the CDR3 is TGTGCCAGCAGCCCCGCGGGGAACGTAGCCAAAAACATTCAGTACTTC.

This chain connects TRBV28 to TRBJ2-3; a possible D gene is TRBD2 (5 bases). Germline assignment: CDR1 MDHEN and CDR2 SYDVKM. There are 12 residues in the CDR3. With 6 bases removed from V and 10 bases from J, the gap between germline ends came to 14 bases. CDR3 nucleotides: TGTGCCAGCAGCGACCCGAGGGTTCCGCAGTATTTT. Its translation is CASSDPRVPQYF.

The chain carries TRBV4-1 and TRBJ2-3, with 10 bases aligning to TRBD2. The CDR3 is made up of 18 amino acids. The germline CDR1 and CDR2 sequences are MGHRA and YSYEKL. Germline trimming cut 4 bases from V and 2 bases from J; bases unmatched to any gene: 12. The DNA of the CDR3 is TGCGCCAGCAGCCGAAGAGGGGAACTAGCGGGATCCACAGATACGCAGTATTTT. Translation: CASSRRGELAGSTDTQYF.

This clone was seen only a few times. V usage is TRBV6-5 and J usage is TRBJ2-1; 14 bases are a match to TRBD2. The V gene's germline CDR1 is MNHEY and CDR2 SVGAGI. The CDR3 extends over 15 amino acids. The V and J ends lost 8 bases and 7 bases, in that order; junction bases with no gene match: 7. CDR3 nucleotides: TGTGCCAGCGGCTCTTGGACTAGCGGGGGGAATGAGCAGTTCTTC. Encoded protein: CASGSWTSGGNEQFF.

This clone occurred once. One junction end disagrees with the germline gene, perhaps due to a read error. The V and J genes are TRBV6-5 and TRBJ2-3; 7 bases align to TRBD2. This CDR3 comprises 12 residues. Germline CDR1 and CDR2: MNHEY and SVGAGI. This CDR3 is CASGYSGGTQYF. DNA of the CDR3: TGTGCCAGCGGTTACTCGGGGGGAACGCAGTATTTT.

This sequence joins TRBV2 and TRBJ2-7, with D uncertain. This CDR3 contains 8 residues. Germline CDR1 reads SNHLY; CDR2 reads FYNNEI. V lost 7 bases to trimming and J lost 7 bases, with 2 bases between them. The CDR3: CASTEQYF. CDR3 DNA sequence: TGTGCCAGCACAGAGCAGTACTTC.

This chain uses TRBV20-1 with TRBJ1-5; 10 bases match TRBD1. J lost 6 bases, V lost 3 bases, and 8 bases had no gene match. The CDR3 contains 15 residues. Germline V CDR1 and CDR2: DFQATT, SNEGSKA (reference sequence). CDR3 DNA: TGCAGTGCTAGTGGTGGGACAGGGGTAACTCAGCCCCAGCATTTT. This translates into CSASGGTGVTQPQHF.

The rearrangement joins TRBV5-1 to TRBJ1-2; D is possibly TRBD1 (5 bases). The CDR3 length is 15 residues. The V end was cut by 4 bases, the J end by 2 bases, with 15 bases between. Germline lookup yields CDR1 SGHRS and CDR2 YFSETQ. The CDR3 is CASSPGGTVNYGYTF. The DNA of the CDR3 is TGCGCCAGCAGCCCCGGCGGGACGGTAAACTATGGCTACACCTTC.

V and J are TRBV20-1 and TRBJ1-1; D gene unclear. The V and J ends lost 6 bases and 6 bases respectively, with 11 bases between them. CDR1 DFQATT and CDR2 SNEGSKA come from the germline V gene (reference sequence). CDR3 length: 11 amino acids. CDR3 amino acids: CSAQDFPEAFF. CDR3 in DNA: TGCAGTGCGCAGGACTTTCCTGAAGCTTTCTTT.

The chain has TRBV7-9 and TRBJ1-1; TRBD1 aligns across 7 bases. V was clipped by 5 bases and J by 1 base; unmatched bases: 4. The CDR3 is 14 amino acids. Looked up from germline, CDR1 is SEHNR and CDR2 is FQNEAQ (reference sequence). The CDR3 region has the DNA TGTGCCAGCAGCACCCGACAGGGGAACACTGAAGCTTTCTTT. It codes for CASSTRQGNTEAFF. The full variable domain, rest sourced from reference TRBV7-9 and TRBJ1-1, is DTGVSQNPRHKITKRGQNVTFRCDPISEHNRLYWYRQTLGQGPEFLTYFQNEAQLEKSRLLSDRFSAERPKGSFSTLEIQRTEQGDSAMYLCASSTRQGNTEAFFGQGTRLTVV.